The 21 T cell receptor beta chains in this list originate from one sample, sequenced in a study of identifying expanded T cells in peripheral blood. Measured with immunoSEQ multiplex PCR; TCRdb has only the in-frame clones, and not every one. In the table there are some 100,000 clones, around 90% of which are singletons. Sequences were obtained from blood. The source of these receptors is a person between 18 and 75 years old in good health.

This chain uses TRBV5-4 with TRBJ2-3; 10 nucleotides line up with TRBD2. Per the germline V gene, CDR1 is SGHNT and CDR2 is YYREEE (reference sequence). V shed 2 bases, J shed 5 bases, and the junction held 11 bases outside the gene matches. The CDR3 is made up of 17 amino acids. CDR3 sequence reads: CASSFDTSGGAGDTQYF. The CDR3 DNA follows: TGTGCCAGCAGCTTCGATACGAGCGGGGGGGCGGGAGATACGCAGTATTTT.

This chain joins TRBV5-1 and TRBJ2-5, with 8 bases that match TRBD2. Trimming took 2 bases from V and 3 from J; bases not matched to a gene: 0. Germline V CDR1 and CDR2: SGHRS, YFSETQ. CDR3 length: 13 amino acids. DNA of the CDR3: TGCGCCAGCAGCTTTAGCGGGAAAGAGACCCAGTACTTC. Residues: CASSFSGKETQYF.

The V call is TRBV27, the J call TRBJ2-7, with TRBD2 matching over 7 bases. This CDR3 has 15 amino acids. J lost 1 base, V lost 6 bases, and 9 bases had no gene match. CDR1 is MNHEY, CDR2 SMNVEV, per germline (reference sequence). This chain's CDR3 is CASRAGTTSSYEQYF. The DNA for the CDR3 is TGTGCCAGCAGGGCCGGGACTACCTCTTCCTACGAGCAGTACTTC.

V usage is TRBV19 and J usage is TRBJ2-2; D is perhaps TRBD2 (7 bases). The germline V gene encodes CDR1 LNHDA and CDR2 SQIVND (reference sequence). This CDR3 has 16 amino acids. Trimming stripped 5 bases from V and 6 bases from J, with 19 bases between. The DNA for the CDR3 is TGTGCCAGTAGTCAGGACGGGGGGCACCTCGCCGGGGAGCTGTTTTTT. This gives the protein CASSQDGGHLAGELFF.

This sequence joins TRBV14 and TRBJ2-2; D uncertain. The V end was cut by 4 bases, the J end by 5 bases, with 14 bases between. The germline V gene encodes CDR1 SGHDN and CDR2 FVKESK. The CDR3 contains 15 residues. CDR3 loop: CASSPPRPLTGELFF. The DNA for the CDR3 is TGTGCCAGCAGCCCCCCGCGGCCCTTAACCGGGGAGCTGTTTTTT.

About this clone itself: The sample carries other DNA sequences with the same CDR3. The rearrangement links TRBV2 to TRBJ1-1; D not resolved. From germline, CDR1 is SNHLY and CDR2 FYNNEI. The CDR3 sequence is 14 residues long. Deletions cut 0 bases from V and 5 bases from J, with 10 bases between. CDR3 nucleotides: TGTGCCAGCAGTGAAGCTGAGGGTGGGACTGAAGCTTTCTTT. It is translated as CASSEAEGGTEAFF. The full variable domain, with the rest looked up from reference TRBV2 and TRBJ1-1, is EPEVTQTPSHQVTQMGQEVILRCVPISNHLYFYWYRQILGQKVEFLVSFYNNEISEKSEIFDDQFSVERPDGSNFTLKIRSTKLEDSAMYFCASSEAEGGTEAFFGQGTRLTVV.

For the CDR3, the DNA is TGTGCCAGCAGCTTGGGGGCAGGGGTGAACACTGAAGCTTTCTTT. It codes for CASSLGAGVNTEAFF. J is TRBJ1-1 and V is TRBV5-4; D may be TRBD1 (6 bases). This CDR3 has 15 amino acids. Germline V gives CDR1 SGHNT, CDR2 YYREEE (reference sequence). The V end was cut by 0 bases, the J end by 0 bases, with 9 bases between. The whole variable domain, filled in from reference TRBV5-4 and TRBJ1-1, reads ETGVTQSPTHLIKTRGQQVTLRCSSQSGHNTVSWYQQALGQGPQFIFQYYREEENGRGNFPPRFSGLQFPNYSSELNVNALELDDSALYLCASSLGAGVNTEAFFGQGTRLTVV.

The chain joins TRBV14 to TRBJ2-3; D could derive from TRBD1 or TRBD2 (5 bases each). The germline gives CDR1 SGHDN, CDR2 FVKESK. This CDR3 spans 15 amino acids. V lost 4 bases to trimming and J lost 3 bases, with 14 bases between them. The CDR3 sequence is CASSRLGPRTDTQYF. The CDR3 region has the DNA TGTGCCAGCAGCCGTCTGGGACCTCGGACAGATACGCAGTATTTT. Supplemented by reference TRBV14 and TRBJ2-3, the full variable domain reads EAGVTQFPSHSVIEKGQTVTLRCDPISGHDNLYWYRRVMGKEIKFLLHFVKESKQDESGMPNNRFLAERTGGTYSTLKVQPAELEDSGVYFCASSRLGPRTDTQYFGPGTRLTVL.

This CDR3 reads CASSEAGSEQFF. The CDR3 region has the DNA TGTGCCAGCAGTGAAGCGGGGAGCGAGCAGTTCTTC. The V and J genes are TRBV2 and TRBJ2-1; weak D call: TRBD2 (5 bases). CDR1 and CDR2 from the germline V gene are SNHLY and FYNNEI. The CDR3 spans 12 residues. Trimming took off 0 bases at V and 10 bases at J, with 7 bases between the two ends.

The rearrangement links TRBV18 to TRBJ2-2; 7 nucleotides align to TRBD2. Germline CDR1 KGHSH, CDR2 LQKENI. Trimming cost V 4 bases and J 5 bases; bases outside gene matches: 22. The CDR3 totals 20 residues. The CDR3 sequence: CASSRTRTPTSSGTTGELFF. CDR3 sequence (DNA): TGTGCCAGCTCACGAACAAGGACACCTACCTCAAGCGGGACTACCGGGGAGCTGTTTTTT.

CDR3 DNA: TGTGCCAGCAGCGTAGCTCCGGGATTAGGTGAAGCTTTCTTT. It is translated as CASSVAPGLGEAFF. This sequence joins TRBV9 and TRBJ1-1; D gene unclear. CDR1 is SGDLS and CDR2 is YYNGEE in the germline V gene. The CDR3 loop spans 14 amino acids. Trimming took off 0 bases at V and 7 bases at J, with 13 bases between the two ends.

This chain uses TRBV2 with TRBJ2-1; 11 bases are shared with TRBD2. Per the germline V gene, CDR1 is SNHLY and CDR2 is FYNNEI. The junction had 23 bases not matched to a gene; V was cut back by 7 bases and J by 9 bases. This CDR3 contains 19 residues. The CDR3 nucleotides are TGTGCCAGCACCCAAGGGGGTTATTATAGCGGGAGGGCCGAAGGTGAGCAGTTCTTC. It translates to CASTQGGYYSGRAEGEQFF.

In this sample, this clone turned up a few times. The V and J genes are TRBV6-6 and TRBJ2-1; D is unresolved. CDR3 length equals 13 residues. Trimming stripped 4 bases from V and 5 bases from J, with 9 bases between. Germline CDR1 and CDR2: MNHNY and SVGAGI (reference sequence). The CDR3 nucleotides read TGTGCCAGCAGTTCCCTCCACGACAATGAGCAGTTCTTC. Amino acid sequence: CASSSLHDNEQFF.

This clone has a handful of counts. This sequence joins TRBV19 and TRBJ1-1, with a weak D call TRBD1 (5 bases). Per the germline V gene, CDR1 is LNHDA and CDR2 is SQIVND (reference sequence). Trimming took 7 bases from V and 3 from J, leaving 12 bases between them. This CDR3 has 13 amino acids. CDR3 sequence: CASTDQGYTEAFF. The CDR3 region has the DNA TGTGCCAGTACTGATCAGGGCTACACTGAAGCTTTCTTT. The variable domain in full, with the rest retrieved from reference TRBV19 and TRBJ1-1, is DGGITQSPKYLFRKEGQNVTLSCEQNLNHDAMYWYRQDPGQGLRLIYYSQIVNDFQKGDIAEGYSVSREKKESFPLTVTSAQKNPTAFYLCASTDQGYTEAFFGQGTRLTVV.

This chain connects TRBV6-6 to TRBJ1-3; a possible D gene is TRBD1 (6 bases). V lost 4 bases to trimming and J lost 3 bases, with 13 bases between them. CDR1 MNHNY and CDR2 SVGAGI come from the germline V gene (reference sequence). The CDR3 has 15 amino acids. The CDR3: CASSSGGAYGNTIYF. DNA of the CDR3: TGTGCCAGCAGTTCGGGGGGCGCGTATGGAAACACCATATATTTT.

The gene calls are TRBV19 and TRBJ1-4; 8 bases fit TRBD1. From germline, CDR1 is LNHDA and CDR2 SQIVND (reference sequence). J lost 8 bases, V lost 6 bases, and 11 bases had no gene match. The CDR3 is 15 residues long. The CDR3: CASRNPGQDEEKLFF. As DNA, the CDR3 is TGTGCCAGTAGGAACCCGGGACAGGACGAAGAAAAACTGTTTTTT.

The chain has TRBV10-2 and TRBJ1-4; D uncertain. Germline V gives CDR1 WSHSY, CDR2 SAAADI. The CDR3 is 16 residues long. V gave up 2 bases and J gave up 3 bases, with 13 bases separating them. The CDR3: CASSEPREGPNEKLFF. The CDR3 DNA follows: TGCGCCAGCAGTGAGCCCCGAGAGGGTCCTAATGAAAAACTGTTTTTT.

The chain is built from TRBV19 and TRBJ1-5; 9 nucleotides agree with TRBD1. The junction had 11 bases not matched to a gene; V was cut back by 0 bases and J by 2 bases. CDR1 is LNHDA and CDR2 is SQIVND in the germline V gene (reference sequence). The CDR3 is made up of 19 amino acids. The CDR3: CASSIDHGQGLSGNQPQHF. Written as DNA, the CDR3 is TGTGCCAGTAGTATAGATCACGGACAGGGGTTAAGCGGCAATCAGCCCCAGCATTTT.

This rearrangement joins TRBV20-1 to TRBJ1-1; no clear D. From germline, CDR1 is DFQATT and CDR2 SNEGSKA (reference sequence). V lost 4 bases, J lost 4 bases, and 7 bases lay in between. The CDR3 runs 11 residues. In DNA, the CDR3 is TGCAGTGCTACTGAGCGCACTGAAGCTTTCTTT. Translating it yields CSATERTEAFF.

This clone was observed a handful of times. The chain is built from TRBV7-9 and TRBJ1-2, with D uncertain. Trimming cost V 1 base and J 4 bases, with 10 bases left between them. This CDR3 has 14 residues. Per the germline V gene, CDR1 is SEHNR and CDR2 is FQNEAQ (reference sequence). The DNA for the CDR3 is TGTGCCAGCAGCTTAGGGGGTATCAGCTATGGCTACACCTTC. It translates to CASSLGGISYGYTF.

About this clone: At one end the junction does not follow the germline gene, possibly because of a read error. This CDR3 is CASSLERGTGIGDF. The CDR3 region has the DNA TGTGCCAGCAGCTTAGAGCGGGGGACAGGGATCGGGGACTTC. The chain uses TRBV11-2 and TRBJ2-7; 9 nucleotides match TRBD1. The CDR3 length is 14 residues. Germline V CDR1 and CDR2: SGHAT, FQNNGV.